The rows below give T cell receptor beta chains drawn from one sample of a study of graft-versus-host responses after intestinal transplantation. TCRdb's table, derived via immunoSEQ multiplex PCR, lists solely in-frame clones and lacks some. The sample includes about 97,000 clones, 90% of them seen just once. The sequencing used PBMCs, collected around 450 days after intestinal transplant. The receptors originated from a human patient who received an intestinal transplant, so some T cells may come from the graft donor. Each CDR3 is given with its conserved first and last residue. Each record gives: clone size, J gene, V gene, D gene, CDR3 length, CDR3 DNA, CDR3 protein. A D gene is named only where the DNA matches it firmly. A clone size is listed for some rows: how often the clone was seen (once, few, many), or a class if it is expanded.

abundance: NA; j_gene: TRBJ1-2; v_gene: TRBV6-4; d_gene: NA; len: 15; CDR3nt: TGTGCCAGCCGAGACCGGCCTCCAGGGGACTATGGCTACACCTTC; CDR3aa: CASRDRPPGDYGYTF
abundance: NA; j_gene: TRBJ2-1; v_gene: TRBV6-5; d_gene: TRBD1; len: 15; CDR3nt: TGTGCCAGCAACACCGGGACAGGGGACTACAATGAGCAGTTCTTC; CDR3aa: CASNTGTGDYNEQFF
abundance: NA; j_gene: TRBJ2-5; v_gene: TRBV5-1; d_gene: NA; len: 13; CDR3nt: TGCGCCAGCAGTCGAGGCGACCAAGAGACCCAGTACTTC; CDR3aa: CASSRGDQETQYF
abundance: NA; j_gene: TRBJ1-2; v_gene: TRBV6-6; d_gene: NA; len: 14; CDR3nt: TGTGCCAGCAGTGGCGGCGACGGTCCCTATGGCTACACCTTC; CDR3aa: CASSGGDGPYGYTF
abundance: NA; j_gene: TRBJ1-1; v_gene: TRBV6-4; d_gene: NA; len: 14; CDR3nt: TGTGCCAGCAGTGACAGGGCTTCAGGCACTGAAGCTTTCTTT; CDR3aa: CASSDRASGTEAFF
abundance: NA; j_gene: TRBJ1-5; v_gene: TRBV29-1; d_gene: TRBD1; len: 12; CDR3nt: TGCAGCGTTGGAGAGACAGGGGCTACCCAGCATTTT; CDR3aa: CSVGETGATQHF
abundance: NA; j_gene: TRBJ1-3; v_gene: TRBV9; d_gene: NA; len: 15; CDR3nt: TGTGCCAGCAGCGCCTCCGGGACGGAAGGAAACACCATATATTTT; CDR3aa: CASSASGTEGNTIYF
abundance: NA; j_gene: TRBJ1-1; v_gene: TRBV10-3; d_gene: NA; len: 13; CDR3nt: TGTGCCATCAGTGAGTCAGTCGGTGTCGGGGCTTTCTTT; CDR3aa: CAISESVGVGAFF
abundance: NA; j_gene: TRBJ2-3; v_gene: TRBV5-1; d_gene: TRBD1; len: 16; CDR3nt: TGCGCCAGCAGCTTGGCTCGACAGGGTTACACAGATACGCAGTATTTT; CDR3aa: CASSLARQGYTDTQYF
abundance: NA; j_gene: TRBJ2-3; v_gene: TRBV7-3; d_gene: NA; len: 15; CDR3nt: TGTGCCAGCAGCCCCCAAAGGGGCCGCACAGATACGCAGTATTTT; CDR3aa: CASSPQRGRTDTQYF
abundance: NA; j_gene: TRBJ1-2; v_gene: TRBV19; d_gene: TRBD1; len: 15; CDR3nt: TGTGCCAGTAGTGCCCGGGACAGGGGTAACTATGGCTACACCTTC; CDR3aa: CASSARDRGNYGYTF
abundance: once; j_gene: TRBJ2-1; v_gene: TRBV7-3; d_gene: NA; len: 16; CDR3nt: TGTGCCAGCAGCTTAGGGTCCGTTACACCCTACAATGAGCAGTTCTTC; CDR3aa: CASSLGSVTPYNEQFF
abundance: few; j_gene: TRBJ1-5; v_gene: TRBV10-2; d_gene: NA; len: 14; CDR3nt: TGCGCCAGCAGTGGGACAGCAAGCAATCAGCCCCAGCATTTT; CDR3aa: CASSGTASNQPQHF